This T cell receptor beta chain was documented in a study of blood T cell repertoires in COVID-19. Germline loops: CDR1 SEHNR, CDR2 FQNEAQ (reference sequence). The CDR3 is 14 amino acids. V dropped 2 bases and J dropped 5; count of bases not matched to a gene: 5. This table comes from immunoSEQ multiplex PCR, and its TCRdb copy is limited to in-frame clones, with some not included. The sample has about 62,000 clones, roughly 90% seen once; the top ten hold about 5.4%. The rearrangement links TRBV7-9 to TRBJ1-1, with 7 nucleotides matching TRBD1. Specimen: peripheral blood. The sequence was obtained from a human donor in a cohort sampled during active COVID-19. The CDR3 DNA reads TGTGCCAGCAGCTTACCCCGGGACAGAACTGAAGCTTTCTTT. Translating gives CASSLPRDRTEAFF. Drawing the rest from reference TRBV7-9 and TRBJ1-1, the complete variable domain is DTGVSQNPRHKITKRGQNVTFRCDPISEHNRLYWYRQTLGQGPEFLTYFQNEAQLEKSRLLSDRFSAERPKGSFSTLEIQRTEQGDSAMYLCASSLPRDRTEAFFGQGTRLTVV.